This is a list of T cell receptor beta chains from one sample in a study of response to subunit inactivated influenza vaccine. TCRdb ran MiXCR on the RT-PCR reads and lists one entry per CDR3 protein. The sample holds around 570,000 distinct CDR3 sequences, about 11% seen once. This sample was shared with a second study, whose subject was T cells expressing NK-cell markers.

The source was PBMCs from blood, collected on the day of vaccination. The receptors derive from a man aged 45-65 years who received an inactivated influenza vaccine. Each CDR3 is given without its conserved first and last residue.

V gene	J gene	CDR3 protein
TRBV7-2	TRBJ2-6	ASSTGASGANVLT
TRBV12-3/TRBV12-4	TRBJ2-6	ASSFYGSSGANVLT
TRBV28	TRBJ2-3	ASKGGSTDTQY
TRBV4-2	TRBJ2-1	ASSQPVAGGHNEQF
TRBV6-2/TRBV6-3	TRBJ2-7	ASTVSPSETYEQY
TRBV28	TRBJ2-5	ASRATEETQY
TRBV5-1	TRBJ1-2	ASSLAPAQGNYGYT
TRBV7-8	TRBJ2-1	ASSTQGRSYNEQF
TRBV7-2	TRBJ2-7	ASSLVGTAYEQY
TRBV5-5	TRBJ2-3	ASSFNIWDRAADTQY
TRBV5-1	TRBJ2-7	ASSLDAGGSYEQY
TRBV18	TRBJ2-7	ASSPPSTGEQY
TRBV29-1	TRBJ2-3	SVRGGSTDTQY
TRBV15	TRBJ2-1	ATSRVAGSISDEQF
TRBV12-3/TRBV12-4	TRBJ2-7	ASRTGTLSQQY
TRBV3-1	TRBJ2-1	ASSQHTSGGPLLSSYNEQF
TRBV29-1	TRBJ2-3	SVVGAGGNTDTQY
TRBV6-5	TRBJ1-1	ASSYQSWGEAF
TRBV28	TRBJ2-7	ASIPARRGGQDEQY
TRBV30	TRBJ1-3	AWSATGTSGNTIY
TRBV6-5	TRBJ2-5	ASSYSNWNQETQY
TRBV10-3	TRBJ2-3	ALAGGPVDTQY
TRBV28	TRBJ2-5	ASSFVAGQETQY
TRBV20-1	TRBJ2-3	SARGVRGVTDTQY
TRBV12-3/TRBV12-4	TRBJ2-3	ASGGQSSTDTQY
TRBV3-1	TRBJ2-3	ASSPLAGDWNTQY
TRBV7-9	TRBJ2-5	ASSFSARAGGQETQY
TRBV29-1	TRBJ2-7	SVVETATGYEQY
TRBV28	TRBJ2-7	ASSFPDRGTYEQY
TRBV24-1	TRBJ2-3	ATRDSGETDTQY
TRBV5-1	TRBJ2-2	ASSPTTGDTGELF
TRBV7-2	TRBJ2-1	ASSPEGRNWWDEQF
TRBV6-1	TRBJ1-5	ASSHYRTGGNQPQH
TRBV2	TRBJ1-1	ASSGLGGPEAF
TRBV20-1	TRBJ2-4	SARDGIQY
TRBV4-3	TRBJ2-1	ASSPFGLAGGFSYNEQF
TRBV10-3	TRBJ2-3	AISTGLAGGTDTQY
TRBV7-9	TRBJ1-2	ASSPRGENGYT
TRBV10-3	TRBJ1-1	AISESRALMNTEAF
TRBV18	TRBJ2-3	ASSIRQVSTDTQY
TRBV5-4	TRBJ2-1	ASSLGWGNEQF
TRBV5-1	TRBJ2-2	ASSLYFFGSLAERSGELF
TRBV4-3	TRBJ2-3	ASSQDRGRRITDTQY
TRBV24-1	TRBJ2-7	ATSDVGLYEQY
TRBV14	TRBJ2-1	ASKLGGWRNEQF
TRBV5-1	TRBJ1-2	ASSKPGNYGYT
TRBV20-1	TRBJ2-7	SASSGAGHEQY
TRBV7-9	TRBJ1-3	ASSRWVGAGGNTIY
TRBV20-1	TRBJ2-1	SAHSLAEPEQF
TRBV24-1	TRBJ2-5	ATSPGTGVLETQY
TRBV10-3	TRBJ2-3	AISEPGTATDTQY
TRBV5-1	TRBJ2-1	ASSPQVISYNEQF
TRBV12-3/TRBV12-4	TRBJ1-6	ASSLGRPNSPLH
TRBV12-3/TRBV12-4	TRBJ2-7	ASSPGSGGYGEQY
TRBV5-1	TRBJ1-4	ASQPGGAGEKLF